Shown below are 9 T cell receptor beta chains from a single sample sequenced in a study of molecular identifiers for immune sequencing clone quantification. TCRdb passed the PCR reads through MiXCR, listing each CDR3 protein once. The sample shows around 100,000 distinct CDR3 sequences, about 35% of them seen only once. Specimen: naive CD8+ T cells from blood, with Jurkat cell RNA spiked in. The sample's subset: FACS-sorted CD8+CD4-CCR7+CD45RA+ naive T cells. The receptors here all came from a human donor in good health. Some libraries in this study had Jurkat cell RNA spiked in.

This clonotype was counted a few times. J is TRBJ1-1 and V is TRBV25-1; perhaps TRBD1 as D (5 bases). V dropped 4 bases and J dropped 4 bases, with 10 bases sitting between them. This CDR3 contains 13 residues. The V gene's germline CDR1 is MGHDK and CDR2 SYGVNS. CDR3 coding DNA: TGTGCCAGCAGTGGGCAGGGTCTCACTGAAGCTTTCTTT. Translated, it gives CASSGQGLTEAFF.

V usage is TRBV10-3 and J usage is TRBJ2-5, with a possible D match to TRBD1 (5 bases). The CDR3 runs 14 residues. Trimming took 2 bases from V and 1 from J, leaving 8 bases between them. CDR1 and CDR2 (germline): ENHRY, SYGVKD. CDR3 amino acids: CAISETGFQETQYF. CDR3 nucleotide sequence: TGTGCCATCAGTGAGACAGGTTTCCAAGAGACCCAGTACTTC.

This clonotype appeared a few times. V is TRBV12-3 or TRBV12-4 and J is TRBJ1-2, with no clear D. The CDR3 contains 12 residues. Trimming took 3 bases from V and 4 from J, leaving 6 bases between them. Here the CDR3 reads CASSFEFYGYTF. The CDR3 nucleotides read TGTGCCAGCAGTTTTGAGTTCTATGGCTACACCTTC.

Only a few counts were recorded for this clonotype. The chain uses TRBV12-3 or TRBV12-4 and TRBJ2-1; TRBD2 might be the D (6 bases). V gave up 9 bases and J gave up 0 bases, with 12 bases separating them. This CDR3 spans 14 amino acids. As DNA, the CDR3 is TGTGCCAGTGGACGGGGGAGCTCCTACAATGAGCAGTTCTTC. Translation: CASGRGSSYNEQFF.

As concerns this clonotype: Sequence at one end of the junction differs from germline and may be a read error. The DNA of the CDR3 is TGTGCCAGAAGCCAAGAAGGGGGGCGATTAGATACGCAGTATTTT. As protein: CARSQEGGRLDTQYF. J is TRBJ2-3 and V is TRBV14; TRBD1 or TRBD2 may be the D gene (6 bases each). There are 15 residues in the CDR3. CDR1 SGHDN and CDR2 FVKESK come from the germline V gene.

To note about this clonotype: A read error is likely, as this CDR3 ends without the conserved phenylalanine or tryptophan. The rearrangement joins TRBV7-9 to TRBJ2-5; 10 nucleotides line up with TRBD2. CDR1 is SEHNR and CDR2 is FQNEAQ in the germline V gene (reference sequence). CDR3 length: 17 residues. After removal of 5 bases from V and 1 base from J, the junction contained 10 bases not matched to a gene. In nucleotides, the CDR3 is TGTGCCAGCAGCCCCCGGGCCGGGACTAGCGCCCAAGAGACCCAGTACTAC. This codes for CASSPRAGTSAQETQYY.

Note on this clonotype: The final CDR3 position lacks the conserved phenylalanine or tryptophan, pointing to a likely read error. The chain has TRBV10-3 and TRBJ2-3; possible D gene TRBD1, 6 bases. Germline-derived CDR1 and CDR2 are ENHRY and SYGVKD. V lost 7 bases and J lost 1, with 12 bases in between. The CDR3 length is 14 residues. CDR3 nucleotide sequence: TGTGCCATCACGGACAGTCCGGGCACAGATACGCAGTATCTT. Translating gives CAITDSPGTDTQYL.

J is TRBJ2-1 and V is TRBV5-6; unclear D gene. The CDR3 contains 15 residues. Trimming took 3 bases from V and 1 from J, leaving 11 bases between them. Germline values: CDR1 SGHDT, CDR2 YYEEEE. The CDR3 coding sequence is TGTGCCAGCAGCTCGGAACAGATATCCTACAATGAGCAGTTCTTC. This codes for CASSSEQISYNEQFF.

This clonotype was seen a handful of times. V usage is TRBV7-8 and J usage is TRBJ2-5, with a possible D match to TRBD1 (6 bases). Germline V CDR1 and CDR2: SGHVS, FQNEAQ. The V and J ends lost 5 bases and 4 bases respectively, with 14 bases between them. The CDR3 is 14 amino acids. CDR3 nucleotide sequence: TGTGCCAGCAGCCTCGCACAGGGACGAGAGACCCAGTACTTC. Translating it yields CASSLAQGRETQYF.